This TCR beta chain emerged from a study of shared clonotypes between healthy human individuals (dated by TCRdb to about 2020). Regarding the research as a whole: The cohort comprised a couple of women and a few men aged 18 to 49 years. To estimate repertoire size and how much clonotypes are shared between individuals, the study performed deep sequencing of blood TCR repertoires from five healthy adults. To increase sequencing depth and limit assay-specific biases, TCR repertoire library preparation and sequencing were carried out by different laboratories using diverse techniques. Between about 0.8 and 8.9 billion PBMCs per donor were obtained by leukapheresis. The paper's findings and limits, for the study overall: Sampling was restricted to blood, and TCR repertoires in tissue are likely to differ from TCR repertoires in blood. Because the study included a small number of donors, the genetic and exposure-history diversity represented was limited. Pairwise subsampling led to the expectation that sequencing depth would affect the degree of clonotype sharing among donors.

Donors were healthy HIV-negative adults with no recently reported acute infections or vaccinations. Every donor was a Caucasian adult living in Nashville, Tennessee, USA. For unsorted samples, approximately 84 million PBMCs were counted, and genomic DNA was extracted using the QIAamp DNA Blood Mini kit. After blood collection by leukapheresis, PBMCs were isolated using Ficoll-Histopaque density gradient centrifugation and then cryopreserved in the vapor phase of liquid nitrogen. Including cysteine and phenylalanine, the CDR3 has 14 amino acids. Only the CDR3 DNA is retained, 42 bases long and in frame from the first base. V loses 4 bases of germline sequence and J loses 5 bases, and the interval between the two ends is 15 bases. CDR1 and CDR2 were assigned from the germline V gene as SGDLS and YYNGEE. Regarding this clone: Its antigen is currently not known. The input lacks base qualities; no much larger clone sits a single base away.

TCR CDR3 regions were amplified from genomic DNA by multiplex PCR using the deep immunoSEQ assay. Extracted genomic DNA from each cell subset was distributed evenly across all wells of several immunoSEQ 96-well plates, and each plate was treated as a replicate. Each replicate PCR for unsorted PBMC received around 330 ng genomic DNA, equal to tens of thousands of T cell genomes. Unsorted PBMC genomic DNA was sequenced across ten immunoSEQ deep assay plates. The purified libraries were quantified using a Qubit 3.0 fluorometer, sized with a Bioanalyzer 2100, and then quantified again using the KAPA Library Quantification kit. Every immunoSEQ 96-well plate was sequenced on a dedicated single-read 150-cycle Illumina NextSeq 550 flow cell. In the original analysis: Because the immunoSEQ output held only junctional sequences and lacked quality scores, the filtering could not match the filtering applied to full-length reads. Sequences were annotated with PyIR, a Python wrapper for IgBLAST v1.9, and V/J genes and CDR3 were assigned using IMGT germline references. Reads were removed for weak V/J assignments (E-value above 1e-6), missing CDR3, stop codons, out-of-frame junctions, or ambiguous translated residues. V3J clonotypes were defined as sequences sharing the same inferred V gene, J gene, and CDR3 amino acid sequence. Percentage overlap between repertoires was computed as shared unique clonotypes divided by the size of the smaller repertoire. Three approaches were used to assess repertoire richness: RTK rarefaction, the Chao1 estimator, and Recon v2.1 estimates of unobserved clonotypes. TCRdb mirrors the immuneACCESS table, restricted to in-frame sequences. Some clones are absent from its copies; in checked studies, under half trace to an unresolved V gene, and the reason for the others is unknown. V and J calls plus clone size are reproduced from that table; the DNA served to infer D and trimming. This sample gives fewer than 500,000 clones in total; 60% to 80% of them show up just once. Around an eighth of the sample is in the top ten clones.

The sequenced sample was PBMCs. The clonotype was recovered from a middle-aged woman in good health. Some clones in this sample may be carry-over from other donors' samples. The chain joins TRBV9 to TRBJ2-5, with TRBD1 tentatively as D gene (6 bases match). The nucleotide sequence reads as follows: TGTGCCAGCAGCAGGGGGTCCCCCGGGGAGACCCAGTACTTC. This gives the protein CASSRGSPGETQYF.